The rows below give T cell receptor beta chains drawn from one sample of a study of CD8+CD57+ T cells in acquired aplastic anemia. TCRdb used MiXCR to reprocess the reads, holding one entry per CDR3 protein. The data show roughly 93,000 distinct CDR3 sequences, around 68% seen once. Input material: sorted CD4+, CD8+, or CD8+CD57+ T cells (not recorded which) from PBMCs. The receptors were sampled from a human donor with aplastic anemia. Both conserved end residues are part of each CDR3. Each record gives: CDR3 protein, CDR3 DNA, V gene, D gene, J gene, clone size. D genes are given only for firm matches. For some rows the clone size is stated as once, few or many, or as a class when expanded; others skip it.

CDR3: CASSQDDGWEQYF; DNA: TGCGCCAGCAGCCAAGATGATGGGTGGGAGCAGTACTTC; V: TRBV7-2; D: .; J: TRBJ2-7; size: .
CDR3: CATSDLGRIRSGNTIYF; DNA: TGTGCCACCAGTGATTTAGGACGGATCCGCTCTGGAAACACCATATATTTT; V: TRBV24-1; D: .; J: TRBJ1-3; size: .
CDR3: CSARGRPGQVYEQYF; DNA: TGCAGTGCTAGAGGGAGACCGGGACAGGTGTACGAGCAGTACTTC; V: TRBV20-1; D: TRBD1; J: TRBJ2-7; size: .
CDR3: CASSSRQGSGETQYF; DNA: TGTGCCAGCAGCTCCCGACAGGGGAGCGGGGAGACCCAGTACTTC; V: TRBV7-9; D: TRBD1; J: TRBJ2-5; size: .
CDR3: CSASPLNEQFF; DNA: TGCAGTGCTAGCCCCTTAAATGAGCAGTTCTTC; V: TRBV20-1; D: .; J: TRBJ2-1; size: .
CDR3: CASGGNSADTQYF; DNA: TGTGCCAGCGGTGGCAATAGCGCAGATACGCAGTATTTT; V: TRBV25-1; D: .; J: TRBJ2-3; size: few
CDR3: CASSLGLNNEQFF; DNA: TGTGCCAGCAGCTTAGGTCTTAACAATGAGCAGTTCTTC; V: TRBV7-2; D: .; J: TRBJ2-1; size: .
CDR3: CASSHGQRQPLHF; DNA: TGTGCCAGTAGTCACGGACAGAGACAACCCCTCCACTTT; V: TRBV19; D: .; J: TRBJ1-6; size: .
CDR3: CASSELRVGNTIYF; DNA: TGCGCCAGCAGTGAATTAAGGGTGGGAAACACCATATATTTT; V: TRBV10-2; D: .; J: TRBJ1-3; size: .
CDR3: CASLTDTQYF; DNA: TGTGCCAGTTTAACAGATACGCAGTATTTT; V: TRBV2; D: .; J: TRBJ2-3; size: few
CDR3: CATSLTGSTDTQYF; DNA: TGTGCCACCAGTTTAACAGGGAGCACAGATACGCAGTATTTT; V: TRBV24-1; D: .; J: TRBJ2-3; size: few
CDR3: CASSVSREVQDGYTF; DNA: TGTGCCAGCAGCGTAAGCAGGGAAGTTCAGGATGGCTACACCTTC; V: TRBV9; D: .; J: TRBJ1-2; size: many
CDR3: CATQPGQGLEQYF; DNA: TGTGCCACACAACCGGGACAGGGACTCGAGCAGTACTTC; V: TRBV15; D: TRBD1; J: TRBJ2-7; size: .
CDR3: CSALDRSRGTDTQYF; DNA: TGCAGTGCGCTCGACAGGAGTCGAGGCACAGATACGCAGTATTTT; V: TRBV20-1; D: .; J: TRBJ2-3; size: .
CDR3: CASSPQDRAYEQYF; DNA: TGTGCCAGCAGCCCCCAGGACAGAGCCTACGAGCAGTACTTC; V: TRBV2; D: .; J: TRBJ2-7; size: .
CDR3: CATSDLLAESTDTQYF; DNA: TGTGCCACCAGTGATTTGCTAGCGGAGAGCACAGATACGCAGTATTTT; V: TRBV24-1; D: TRBD2; J: TRBJ2-3; size: .
CDR3: CASSALVGVDTEAFF; DNA: TGTGCCAGCAGTGCACTAGTGGGGGTTGACACTGAAGCTTTCTTT; V: TRBV2; D: .; J: TRBJ1-1; size: .
CDR3: CASSLVTFANTEAFF; DNA: TGTGCCAGCAGCTTGGTGACGTTCGCGAACACTGAAGCTTTCTTT; V: TRBV7-9; D: .; J: TRBJ1-1; size: many
CDR3: CASQAGYEQYF; DNA: TGTGCCAGCCAAGCCGGATACGAGCAGTACTTC; V: TRBV6-1; D: .; J: TRBJ2-7; size: few
CDR3: CASSVGDTLYEQYF; DNA: TGTGCCAGCAGCGTAGGGGACACACTCTACGAGCAGTACTTC; V: TRBV9; D: .; J: TRBJ2-7; size: many
CDR3: CAAGQGGSYEQYF; DNA: TGTGCCGCAGGACAGGGGGGGTCCTACGAGCAGTACTTC; V: TRBV10-3; D: TRBD1; J: TRBJ2-7; size: .
CDR3: CSARGEGNYGYTF; DNA: TGCAGTGCCAGGGGAGAGGGTAACTATGGCTACACCTTC; V: TRBV20-1; D: .; J: TRBJ1-2; size: .
CDR3: CASSWGQLEYEQYF; DNA: TGTGCCAGCAGTTGGGGCCAGCTTGAGTACGAGCAGTACTTC; V: TRBV2; D: .; J: TRBJ2-7; size: .
CDR3: CASSRWDGYKQYF; DNA: TGTGCCAGCAGCCGATGGGACGGCTACAAGCAGTACTTC; V: TRBV7-2; D: .; J: TRBJ2-7; size: .
CDR3: CATSARTDNEKLFF; DNA: TGTGCCACCAGCGCGCGGACGGATAATGAAAAACTGTTTTTT; V: TRBV15; D: .; J: TRBJ1-4; size: .
CDR3: CSAFSGRAVYEQYF; DNA: TGCAGTGCTTTCAGCGGGAGGGCCGTGTACGAGCAGTACTTC; V: TRBV20-1; D: TRBD2; J: TRBJ2-7; size: .
CDR3: CASSLGAGPYGYTF; DNA: TGTGCCAGCAGCTTAGGGGCAGGGCCCTATGGCTACACCTTC; V: TRBV7-9; D: .; J: TRBJ1-2; size: many
CDR3: CSARDGDGEAFF; DNA: TGCAGTGCTAGAGATGGGGACGGTGAAGCTTTCTTT; V: TRBV20-1; D: .; J: TRBJ1-1; size: .
CDR3: CSARGLASHEQYF; DNA: TGCAGTGCTAGAGGACTAGCATCCCATGAGCAGTACTTC; V: TRBV20-1; D: TRBD2; J: TRBJ2-7; size: few
CDR3: CASSDYFIGGRNNSPLHF; DNA: TGTGCCAGCAGTGATTATTTTATCGGTGGACGGAATAATTCACCCCTCCACTTT; V: TRBV2; D: .; J: TRBJ1-6; size: many
CDR3: CASSLVGDEQFF; DNA: TGTGCCAGCAGCTTAGTAGGGGATGAGCAGTTCTTC; V: TRBV7-6; D: .; J: TRBJ2-1; size: .
CDR3: CASSLAGLAASTDTQYF; DNA: TGTGCCAGCAGCCTAGCAGGACTAGCGGCTAGCACAGATACGCAGTATTTT; V: TRBV2; D: TRBD2; J: TRBJ2-3; size: many
CDR3: CASSPIQLYGYTF; DNA: TGTGCCAGCAGCCCTATACAGCTCTATGGCTACACCTTC; V: TRBV14; D: .; J: TRBJ1-2; size: .
CDR3: CSASLRTGGAETQYF; DNA: TGCAGTGCTAGTTTAAGGACAGGGGGCGCGGAGACCCAGTACTTC; V: TRBV20-1; D: TRBD1; J: TRBJ2-5; size: few
CDR3: CASSFGGQGGYEQYF; DNA: TGCGCCAGCAGCTTCGGGGGACAGGGTGGCTACGAGCAGTACTTC; V: TRBV5-1; D: TRBD1; J: TRBJ2-7; size: .
CDR3: CSARGGTGDQPQHF; DNA: TGCAGTGCTAGAGGCGGGACAGGAGATCAGCCCCAGCATTTT; V: TRBV20-1; D: TRBD1; J: TRBJ1-5; size: .
CDR3: CASSEVRGETQYF; DNA: TGTGCCAGCAGTGAGGTCAGGGGAGAGACCCAGTACTTC; V: TRBV6-4; D: .; J: TRBJ2-5; size: .
CDR3: CASSIGGEGADTQYF; DNA: TGTGCCAGTAGTATTGGAGGGGAAGGCGCAGATACGCAGTATTTT; V: TRBV2; D: .; J: TRBJ2-3; size: .
CDR3: CASSAVSRVYEQYF; DNA: TGTGCCAGCAGTGCAGTTTCGAGGGTCTACGAGCAGTACTTC; V: TRBV6-1; D: .; J: TRBJ2-7; size: .
CDR3: CASSESSVRVCEQFF; DNA: TGCGCCAGCAGTGAGTCGAGCGTCAGGGTTTGTGAGCAGTTCTTC; V: TRBV10-1; D: .; J: TRBJ2-1; size: .
CDR3: CATQVGGNSPLHF; DNA: TGTGCCACCCAGGTGGGCGGAAATTCACCCCTCCACTTT; V: TRBV19; D: .; J: TRBJ1-6; size: .
CDR3: CASSRGRTYEQYF; DNA: TGTGCCAGTAGTAGGGGGCGAACCTACGAGCAGTACTTC; V: TRBV19; D: .; J: TRBJ2-7; size: .
CDR3: CSARLTGGGEQYF; DNA: TGCAGTGCTAGGTTAACAGGGGGCGGCGAGCAGTACTTC; V: TRBV20-1; D: TRBD1; J: TRBJ2-7; size: .
CDR3: CAISESRSNLGYTF; DNA: TGTGCCATCAGTGAGTCGAGGTCTAACTTAGGCTACACCTTC; V: TRBV10-3; D: .; J: TRBJ1-2; size: .
CDR3: CSARRWEGAEQYF; DNA: TGCAGTGCTAGGAGGTGGGAAGGGGCCGAGCAGTACTTC; V: TRBV20-1; D: .; J: TRBJ2-7; size: .
CDR3: CASSSGRYNEKLFF; DNA: TGTGCCAGCAGCTCGGGACGGTATAATGAAAAACTGTTTTTT; V: TRBV2; D: .; J: TRBJ1-4; size: .
CDR3: CATSRGGQGGREQYF; DNA: TGTGCCACCAGCAGAGGAGGACAGGGGGGTCGCGAGCAGTACTTC; V: TRBV15; D: TRBD1; J: TRBJ2-7; size: .
CDR3: CATSDPRDYTDTQYF; DNA: TGTGCCACCAGTGATCCCCGGGACTACACAGATACGCAGTATTTT; V: TRBV24-1; D: TRBD2; J: TRBJ2-3; size: few
CDR3: CSARDQGWGQPQHF; DNA: TGCAGTGCTAGAGACCAGGGGTGGGGTCAGCCCCAGCATTTT; V: TRBV20-1; D: .; J: TRBJ1-5; size: many
CDR3: CSATFGQGARVGYGYTF; DNA: TGCAGCGCAACCTTCGGACAGGGGGCACGTGTGGGCTATGGCTACACCTTC; V: TRBV29-1; D: TRBD1; J: TRBJ1-2; size: .
CDR3: CSAIRVYEQYF; DNA: TGCAGTGCTATCCGCGTATACGAGCAGTACTTC; V: TRBV20-1; D: .; J: TRBJ2-7; size: many
CDR3: CASSPGQTDEAFF; DNA: TGCGCCAGCAGCCCAGGACAGACCGATGAAGCTTTCTTT; V: TRBV5-1; D: .; J: TRBJ1-1; size: few
CDR3: CAISTPTSTDTQYF; DNA: TGTGCCATCAGCACCCCGACTAGCACAGATACGCAGTATTTT; V: TRBV10-3; D: .; J: TRBJ2-3; size: .
CDR3: CASSGAGEAGELFF; DNA: TGTGCCAGCAGTGGGGCAGGGGAAGCCGGGGAGCTGTTTTTT; V: TRBV6-4; D: .; J: TRBJ2-2; size: many